The next 23 T cell receptor beta chains were all read from a single sample in a study of blood T cell repertoires in COVID-19. TCRdb keeps only in-frame clones here, not all; method: immunoSEQ multiplex PCR. The table shows around 180,000 clones, with around 85% occurring only once. Material for sequencing was peripheral blood. The receptor set was obtained from a man at least 80 years old with COVID-19, enrolled during active disease.

The V call is TRBV19, the J call TRBJ2-6, with a tentative D call TRBD2 (6 bases). CDR1 LNHDA and CDR2 SQIVND come from the germline V gene (reference sequence). V dropped 9 bases and J dropped 0 bases, with 15 bases sitting between them. The CDR3 has 16 residues. The DNA of the CDR3 is TGTGCCAGCAGTCCCGGAGGGTACTCTGGGGCCAACGTCCTGACTTTC. This encodes CASSPGGYSGANVLTF.

V is TRBV11-2 and J is TRBJ2-6, with D possibly matching TRBD2 (5 bases). The V gene's germline CDR1 is SGHAT and CDR2 FQNNGV. Trimming stripped 5 bases from V and 3 bases from J, with 14 bases between. The CDR3 totals 16 residues. CDR3 sequence reads: CASSPRAAYGANVLTF. The CDR3 DNA is TGTGCCAGCAGCCCCAGAGCGGCTTATGGGGCCAACGTCCTGACTTTC.

As to this clone: The same CDR3 also results from other DNA sequences found in this sample. This chain joins TRBV5-1 and TRBJ1-4; no definite D call. The germline V gene has CDR1 SGHRS and CDR2 YFSETQ. V lost 0 bases and J 5 bases, leaving 8 bases between the germline ends. The length of the CDR3 is 14 residues. CDR3 bases: TGCGCCAGCAGCTTGGCAGGCATAAATGAAAAACTGTTTTTT. Protein sequence: CASSLAGINEKLFF.

This chain joins TRBV7-9 and TRBJ1-3, with a weak D call TRBD1 (6 bases). The CDR3 spans 16 residues. The germline V gene encodes CDR1 SEHNR and CDR2 FQNEAQ (reference sequence). V was shortened by 4 bases and J by 0 bases, with 13 bases between the two germline ends. CDR3 amino acids: CASSSPQGSSGNTIYF. CDR3 nucleotides: TGTGCCAGCAGCTCCCCACAGGGTAGCTCTGGAAACACCATATATTTT.

This chain joins TRBV7-2 and TRBJ1-3; D not certain. This CDR3 is 12 amino acids long. CDR1 SGHTA and CDR2 FQGNSA come from the germline V gene. Trimming removed 8 bases at V and 3 bases at J, with 8 bases between. CDR3 coding DNA: TGTGCCAGCCGACTGGTTGGAAACACCATATATTTT. Its protein is CASRLVGNTIYF. The variable domain in full, completed from reference TRBV7-2 and TRBJ1-3, reads GAGVSQSPSNKVTEKGKDVELRCDPISGHTALYWYRQSLGQGLEFLIYFQGNSAPDKSGLPSDRFSAERTGGSVSTLTIQRTQQEDSAVYLCASRLVGNTIYFGEGSWLTVV.

This clone appeared a few times. This chain connects TRBV6-1 to TRBJ2-3, with 9 bases fitting TRBD1. The CDR3 has 15 amino acids. V lost 2 bases and J lost 3; bases outside the gene matches: 3. The germline gives CDR1 MNHNS, CDR2 SASEGT. The CDR3 spells CASSERDRVTDTQYF. The CDR3 coding sequence is TGTGCCAGCAGTGAAAGGGACAGGGTGACAGATACGCAGTATTTT.

This chain joins TRBV7-3 and TRBJ2-2; tentatively, D is TRBD2 (6 bases). The CDR3 is made up of 15 amino acids. V lost 3 bases and J 5 bases, leaving 13 bases between the germline ends. Germline V gives CDR1 SGHTA, CDR2 FQGTGA. CDR3 amino acids: CASSLGGGGTGELFF. The CDR3 nucleotides read TGTGCCAGCAGCTTGGGAGGTGGCGGAACCGGGGAGCTGTTTTTT.

The genes are TRBV5-1 and TRBJ1-2; D possibly corresponds to TRBD1 (6 bases). The V gene's germline CDR1 is SGHRS and CDR2 YFSETQ. V was cut by 4 bases and J by 6 bases, with 25 bases left in between. CDR3 length: 17 residues. The chain's CDR3 is CASSRGGMDRGGNGYTF. The DNA of the CDR3 is TGCGCCAGCAGCCGTGGCGGTATGGACAGAGGAGGAAATGGCTACACCTTC.

This chain connects TRBV18 to TRBJ2-7, with D perhaps TRBD2 (6 bases). The CDR3 length is 13 residues. Germline lookup yields CDR1 KGHSH and CDR2 LQKENI. Deletions cut 6 bases from V and 2 bases from J, with 11 bases between. The DNA of the CDR3 is TGTGCCAGCTCTACGGGACTTACCTACGAGCAGTACTTC. This translates into CASSTGLTYEQYF.

This chain links TRBV19 with TRBJ2-7, with TRBD1 as a possible D gene (6 bases). CDR3 length: 14 amino acids. CDR1 LNHDA and CDR2 SQIVND come from the germline V gene (reference sequence). V was clipped by 3 bases and J by 3 bases, with 12 bases between them. CDR3 in amino acids: CASSIGRTDYEQYF. The CDR3 nucleotides read TGTGCCAGTAGTATCGGGCGGACAGACTACGAGCAGTACTTC.

The chain carries TRBV12-3 or TRBV12-4 and TRBJ1-2, with 8 positions matching TRBD1. CDR3 length equals 13 residues. Losses at the gene ends were 8 bases for V and 5 bases for J; bases not matched to a gene: 7. Written as DNA, the CDR3 is TGTGCCAGCGGTAGACAGGGGAGTTATGGCTACACCTTC. Residues: CASGRQGSYGYTF.

J is TRBJ1-4 and V is TRBV19; possible D gene TRBD1, 6 bases. The CDR3 sequence is 14 residues long. Germline CDR1 LNHDA, CDR2 SQIVND (reference sequence). V was clipped by 4 bases and J by 7 bases, with 13 bases between them. CDR3 in DNA: TGTGCCAGTAGTACTGAACAGGGTAGTGAAAAACTGTTTTTT. Residues: CASSTEQGSEKLFF.

The chain joins TRBV29-1 to TRBJ2-1; 10 nucleotides line up with TRBD1. Germline values: CDR1 SQVTM, CDR2 ANQGSEA. The V and J ends lost 6 bases and 3 bases, in that order; junction bases with no gene match: 5. The CDR3 is 14 amino acids. The CDR3 protein is CSVRDRGDYNEQFF. DNA of the CDR3: TGCAGCGTCCGGGACAGGGGCGACTACAATGAGCAGTTCTTC.

The CDR3 sequence is CASTHPRGGGAPGELFF. CDR3 bases: TGTGCCAGTACCCACCCGAGGGGCGGGGGGGCACCCGGGGAGCTGTTTTTT. This chain links TRBV19 with TRBJ2-2, with 9 bases identical to TRBD2. CDR1 is LNHDA and CDR2 is SQIVND in the germline V gene (reference sequence). V was pared by 7 bases and J by 6 bases, with 15 bases of the junction left unmatched. CDR3 size: 17 residues.

This rearrangement joins TRBV7-9 to TRBJ2-1, with 10 bases matching TRBD2. The germline CDR1 and CDR2 sequences are SEHNR and FQNEAQ (reference sequence). The CDR3 sequence is 15 residues long. The V segment lost 1 base and the J segment 6 bases; nucleotides outside the gene matches: 3. The CDR3 sequence: CASSLEAGGLNEQFF. In nucleotides, the CDR3 is TGTGCCAGCAGCTTAGAAGCGGGGGGGCTCAATGAGCAGTTCTTC.

This chain joins TRBV5-1 and TRBJ2-7, with a tentative D call TRBD2 (6 bases). The V end lost 0 bases, the J end lost 3 bases, and 10 bases lay between the germline ends. CDR3 length: 14 residues. Germline V gives CDR1 SGHRS, CDR2 YFSETQ. CDR3 DNA sequence: TGCGCCAGCAGCTTGGAATCGGGAGACTACGAGCAGTACTTC. This sequence encodes CASSLESGDYEQYF. The variable domain in full, completed from reference TRBV5-1 and TRBJ2-7, reads KAGVTQTPRYLIKTRGQQVTLSCSPISGHRSVSWYQQTPGQGLQFLFEYFSETQRNKGNFPGRFSGRQFSNSRSEMNVSTLELGDSALYLCASSLESGDYEQYFGPGTRLTVT.

This clone was seen once. CDR3 protein: CASSLGSGGFEETQYF. The CDR3 DNA sequence: TGTGCCAGCAGCTTAGGTAGCGGGGGGTTCGAAGAGACCCAGTACTTC. The rearrangement joins TRBV5-4 to TRBJ2-5; the match to TRBD2 covers 10 bases. The germline gives CDR1 SGHNT, CDR2 YYREEE (reference sequence). V trimming: 2 bases; J trimming: 3 bases; junction bases outside the gene matches: 7. CDR3 length equals 16 residues.

The chain uses TRBV18 and TRBJ2-6, with TRBD1 matching 7 bases. The V gene end was trimmed by 4 bases and the J gene end by 4 bases; junction bases not matched to a gene: 10. The CDR3 is 17 amino acids. Looked up from germline, CDR1 is KGHSH and CDR2 is LQKENI. CDR3 sequence (DNA): TGTGCCAGCTCACAACTTACAGGGGTCTACGGGGCCAACGTCCTGACTTTC. Protein: CASSQLTGVYGANVLTF.

This rearrangement joins TRBV27 to TRBJ1-2, with no clear D. CDR3 length equals 13 residues. Trimming stripped 7 bases from V and 7 bases from J, with 16 bases between. Germline loops: CDR1 MNHEY, CDR2 SMNVEV (reference sequence). The CDR3 DNA sequence: TGTGCCAGCACCTCCCGGGTGCTGGGTGGCTACACCTTC. Residues: CASTSRVLGGYTF.

This chain links TRBV19 with TRBJ1-4; TRBD1 agrees at 7 bases. V lost 6 bases, J lost 7 bases, and 11 bases stayed unmatched. Germline V gene data show CDR1 as LNHDA and CDR2 as SQIVND (reference sequence). This CDR3 region has 15 residues. The CDR3 loop reads CASRNPGTAGEKLFF. In DNA, the CDR3 is TGTGCCAGTAGAAACCCGGGGACAGCGGGTGAAAAACTGTTTTTT.

This chain joins TRBV5-6 and TRBJ2-5; 7 bases match TRBD2. The germline CDR1 and CDR2 sequences are SGHDT and YYEEEE. Losses at the gene ends were 4 bases for V and 5 bases for J; bases not matched to a gene: 17. This CDR3 comprises 17 residues. The CDR3 sequence: CASSAQGILALRETQYF. As DNA, the CDR3 is TGTGCCAGCAGCGCCCAGGGCATACTAGCGTTAAGGGAGACCCAGTACTTC. The full variable domain, in which reference TRBV5-6 and TRBJ2-5 provide the parts outside the CDR3, is DAGVTQSPTHLIKTRGQQVTLRCSPKSGHDTVSWYQQALGQGPQFIFQYYEEEERQRGNFPDRFSGHQFPNYSSELNVNALLLGDSALYLCASSAQGILALRETQYFGPGTRLLVL.

The chain joins TRBV10-3 to TRBJ2-2; the D gene is possibly TRBD2 (7 bases). The ends were cut back, 6 bases at V and 5 bases at J, with 16 bases in the middle. CDR3 size: 15 residues. Germline CDR1 ENHRY, CDR2 SYGVKD. The CDR3 spells CAIRGGGPQTGELFF. DNA of the CDR3: TGTGCCATCAGAGGGGGGGGGCCTCAGACCGGGGAGCTGTTTTTT.

V usage is TRBV7-6 and J usage is TRBJ2-3; no reliable D call. The CDR3 is made up of 15 amino acids. Deletions cut 1 base from V and 2 bases from J, with 10 bases between. CDR1 SGHVS and CDR2 FNYEAQ come from the germline V gene. CDR3 loop: CASSLGHGDTDTQYF. The CDR3 nucleotides are TGTGCCAGCAGCTTAGGGCACGGAGACACAGATACGCAGTATTTT.